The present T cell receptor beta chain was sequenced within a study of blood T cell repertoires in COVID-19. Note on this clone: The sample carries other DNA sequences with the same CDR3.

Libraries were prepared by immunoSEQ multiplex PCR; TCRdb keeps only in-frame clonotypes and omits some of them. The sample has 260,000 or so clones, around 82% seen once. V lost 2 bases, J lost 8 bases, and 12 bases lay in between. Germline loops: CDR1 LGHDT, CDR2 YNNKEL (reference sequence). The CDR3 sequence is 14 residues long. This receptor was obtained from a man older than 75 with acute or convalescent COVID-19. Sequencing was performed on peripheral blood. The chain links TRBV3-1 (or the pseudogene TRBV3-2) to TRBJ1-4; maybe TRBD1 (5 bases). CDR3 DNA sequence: TGTGCCAGCAGCCAACCCGGGCGGGGGGAAAAACTGTTTTTT. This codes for CASSQPGRGEKLFF.